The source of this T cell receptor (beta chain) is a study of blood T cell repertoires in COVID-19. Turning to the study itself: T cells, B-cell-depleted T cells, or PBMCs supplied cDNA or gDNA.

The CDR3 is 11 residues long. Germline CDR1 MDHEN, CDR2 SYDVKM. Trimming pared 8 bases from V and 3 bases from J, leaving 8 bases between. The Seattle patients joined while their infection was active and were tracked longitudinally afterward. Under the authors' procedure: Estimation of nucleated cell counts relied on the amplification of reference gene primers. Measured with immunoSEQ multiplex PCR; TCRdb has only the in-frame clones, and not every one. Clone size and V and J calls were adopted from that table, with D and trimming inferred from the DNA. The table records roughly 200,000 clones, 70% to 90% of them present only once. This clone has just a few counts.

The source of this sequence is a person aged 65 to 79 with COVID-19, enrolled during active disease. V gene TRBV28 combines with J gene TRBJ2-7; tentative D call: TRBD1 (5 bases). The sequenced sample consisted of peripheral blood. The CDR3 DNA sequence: TGTGCCAGCCAACAGGACTACGAGCAGTACTTC. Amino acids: CASQQDYEQYF. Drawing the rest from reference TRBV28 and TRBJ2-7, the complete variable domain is DVKVTQSSRYLVKRTGEKVFLECVQDMDHENMFWYRQDPGLGLRLIYFSYDVKMKEKGDIPEGYSVSREKKERFSLILESASTNQTSMYLCASQQDYEQYFGPGTRLTVT.